The clone carrying this T cell receptor beta chain was counted a few times. The source of the sample is a study of blood T cell repertoires in COVID-19. CDR3 length: 15 residues. Trimming at V came to 3 bases and at J to 6 bases, leaving 6 bases not matched to a gene. Germline V gene lookup returns CDR1 SGDLS and CDR2 YYNGEE. Generated by immunoSEQ multiplex PCR, the TCRdb table keeps only in-frame clones and is missing some. Here the sample spans under 300,000 clones, under 95% being singletons. Sequenced sample: PBMCs or T cells enriched from blood (not recorded which). The source is a woman between 18 and 29 years old who had recovered from COVID-19. The chain uses TRBV9 and TRBJ1-4; 9 bases line up with TRBD1. The CDR3 DNA reads TGTGCCAGCAGCGCCCACCGGACAGGGGATGAAAAACTGTTTTTT. Encoded protein: CASSAHRTGDEKLFF.